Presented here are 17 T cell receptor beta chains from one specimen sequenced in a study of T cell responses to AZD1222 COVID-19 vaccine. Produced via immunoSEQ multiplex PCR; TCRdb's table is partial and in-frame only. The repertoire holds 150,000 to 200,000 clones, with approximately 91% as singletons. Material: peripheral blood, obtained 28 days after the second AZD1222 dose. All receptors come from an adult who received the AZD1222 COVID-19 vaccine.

The CDR3 nucleotides read TGTGCCAGCAGCCCCACCGGGACAGGGGGCAATGAGCAGTTCTTC. Protein product: CASSPTGTGGNEQFF. The rearrangement links TRBV11-2 to TRBJ2-1, with 11 nucleotides matching TRBD1. Germline V gene lookup returns CDR1 SGHAT and CDR2 FQNNGV. Trimming cost V 5 bases and J 6 bases; bases outside gene matches: 6. There are 15 residues in the CDR3.

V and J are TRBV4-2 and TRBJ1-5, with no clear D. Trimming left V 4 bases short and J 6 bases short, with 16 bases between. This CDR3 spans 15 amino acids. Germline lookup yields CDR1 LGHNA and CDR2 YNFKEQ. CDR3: CASSRAEGGFQPQHF. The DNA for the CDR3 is TGTGCCAGCAGCCGGGCCGAGGGAGGGTTTCAGCCCCAGCATTTT.

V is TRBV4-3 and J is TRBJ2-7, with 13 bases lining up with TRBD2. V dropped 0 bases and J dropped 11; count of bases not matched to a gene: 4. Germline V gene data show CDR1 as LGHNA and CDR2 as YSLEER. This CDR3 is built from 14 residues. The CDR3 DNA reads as TGCGCCAGCAGCCAAGATCGACTAGCGGGGGGAAAGTACTTC. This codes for CASSQDRLAGGKYF.

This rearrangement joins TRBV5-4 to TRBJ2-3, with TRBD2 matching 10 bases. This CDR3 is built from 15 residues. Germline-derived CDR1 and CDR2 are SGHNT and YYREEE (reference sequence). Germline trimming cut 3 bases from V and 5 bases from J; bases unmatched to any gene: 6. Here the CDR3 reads CASSWGASGGDTQYF. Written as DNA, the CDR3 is TGTGCCAGCAGCTGGGGGGCTAGCGGGGGAGATACGCAGTATTTT.

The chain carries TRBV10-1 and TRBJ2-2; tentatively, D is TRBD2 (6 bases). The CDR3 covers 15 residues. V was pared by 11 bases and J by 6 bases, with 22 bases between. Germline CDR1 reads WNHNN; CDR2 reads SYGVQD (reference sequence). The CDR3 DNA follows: TGCGCCCTTTGTTGGGGCGGGGTGAGTGCCGGGGAGCTGTTTTTT. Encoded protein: CALCWGGVSAGELFF.

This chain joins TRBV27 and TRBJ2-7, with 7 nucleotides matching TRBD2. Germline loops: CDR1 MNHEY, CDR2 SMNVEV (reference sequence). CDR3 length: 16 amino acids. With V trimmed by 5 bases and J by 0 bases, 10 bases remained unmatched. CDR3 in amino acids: CASSPWGEGSSYEQYF. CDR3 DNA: TGTGCCAGCAGTCCCTGGGGGGAGGGGAGCTCCTACGAGCAGTACTTC.

CDR3 amino acids: CASSYGDSGNTIYF. Here the CDR3 DNA reads TGTGCCAGCAGTTACGGCGACTCTGGAAACACCATATATTTT. The chain links TRBV6-5 to TRBJ1-3; no reliable D call. CDR1 MNHEY and CDR2 SVGAGI come from the germline V gene. CDR3 length: 14 residues. V was cut by 2 bases and J by 0 bases, with 5 bases left in between.

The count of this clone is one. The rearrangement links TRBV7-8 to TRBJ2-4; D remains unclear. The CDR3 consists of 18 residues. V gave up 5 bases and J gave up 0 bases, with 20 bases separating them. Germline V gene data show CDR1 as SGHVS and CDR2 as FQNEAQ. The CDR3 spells CASSPSGEAMQAKNIQYF. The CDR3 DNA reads TGTGCCAGCAGCCCCAGTGGGGAAGCGATGCAAGCCAAAAACATTCAGTACTTC.

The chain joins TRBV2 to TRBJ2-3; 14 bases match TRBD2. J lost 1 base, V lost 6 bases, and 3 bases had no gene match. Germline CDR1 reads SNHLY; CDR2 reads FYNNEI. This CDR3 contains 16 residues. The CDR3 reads CASRAGLAGGTDTQYF. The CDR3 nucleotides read TGTGCCAGCAGGGCGGGACTAGCGGGGGGCACAGATACGCAGTATTTT.

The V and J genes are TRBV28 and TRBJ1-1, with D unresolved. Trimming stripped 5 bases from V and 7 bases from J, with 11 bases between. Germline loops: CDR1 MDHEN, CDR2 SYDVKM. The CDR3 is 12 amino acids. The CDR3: CASSPSGFEAFF. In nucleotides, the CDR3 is TGTGCCAGCAGTCCCTCGGGGTTTGAAGCTTTCTTT.

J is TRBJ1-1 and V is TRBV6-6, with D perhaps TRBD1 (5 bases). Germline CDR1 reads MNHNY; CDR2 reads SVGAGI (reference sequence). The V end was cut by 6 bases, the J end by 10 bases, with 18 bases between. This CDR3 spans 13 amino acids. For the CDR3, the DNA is TGTGCCAGCAGCTCTCAGGGAGTCGTCGGAGCTTTCTTT. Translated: CASSSQGVVGAFF.

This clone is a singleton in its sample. The CDR3 reads CSVEGSRLNTEAFF. The CDR3 region has the DNA TGCAGCGTTGAAGGTTCTCGCCTGAACACTGAAGCTTTCTTT. This sequence joins TRBV29-1 and TRBJ1-1; D is ambiguous. Trimming pared 1 base from V and 0 bases from J, leaving 9 bases between. Germline V gene lookup returns CDR1 SQVTM and CDR2 ANQGSEA. There are 14 residues in the CDR3. Complete variable domain (other parts from reference TRBV29-1 and TRBJ1-1): SAVISQKPSRDICQRGTSLTIQCQVDSQVTMMFWYRQQPGQSLTLIATANQGSEATYESGFVIDKFPISRPNLTFSTLTVSNMSPEDSSIYLCSVEGSRLNTEAFFGQGTRLTVV.

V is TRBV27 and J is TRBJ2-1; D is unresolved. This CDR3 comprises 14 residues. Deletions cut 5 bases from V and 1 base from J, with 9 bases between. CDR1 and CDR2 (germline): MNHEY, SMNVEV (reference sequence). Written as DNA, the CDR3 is TGTGCCAGCAGTCCCCCCCGATCCTACAATGAGCAGTTCTTC. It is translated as CASSPPRSYNEQFF.

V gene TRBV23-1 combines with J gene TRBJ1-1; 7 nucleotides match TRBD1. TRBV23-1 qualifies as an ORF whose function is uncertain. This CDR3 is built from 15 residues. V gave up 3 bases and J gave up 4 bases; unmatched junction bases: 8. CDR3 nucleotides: TGCGCCAGCAGTCAGCAGGGGGTAGTAGCCACTGAAGCTTTCTTT. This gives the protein CASSQQGVVATEAFF.

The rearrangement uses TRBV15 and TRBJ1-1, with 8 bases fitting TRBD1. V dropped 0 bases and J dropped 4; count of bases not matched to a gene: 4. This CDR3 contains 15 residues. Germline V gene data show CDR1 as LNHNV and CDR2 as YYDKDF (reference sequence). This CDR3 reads CATSRDYRGITEAFF. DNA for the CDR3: TGTGCCACCAGCAGAGATTACAGGGGGATCACTGAAGCTTTCTTT.

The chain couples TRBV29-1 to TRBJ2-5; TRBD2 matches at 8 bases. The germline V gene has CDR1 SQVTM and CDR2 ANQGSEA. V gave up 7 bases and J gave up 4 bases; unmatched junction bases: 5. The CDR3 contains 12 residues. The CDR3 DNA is TGCAGCGGGACGGCGGGGGGAGAGACCCAGTACTTC. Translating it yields CSGTAGGETQYF.

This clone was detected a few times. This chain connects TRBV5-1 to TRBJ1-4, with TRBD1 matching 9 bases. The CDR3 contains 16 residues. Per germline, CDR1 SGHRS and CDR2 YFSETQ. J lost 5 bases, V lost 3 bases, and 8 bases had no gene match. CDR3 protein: CASSYYGQGINEKLFF. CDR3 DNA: TGCGCCAGCAGCTATTACGGACAGGGGATAAATGAAAAACTGTTTTTT.